The 20 T cell receptor beta chains below come from one sample, sequenced in a study of cytomegalovirus exposure and HLA in healthy donors. Both 60 Vbeta primers and 13 Jbeta primers went into the PCR. Using immunoSEQ multiplex PCR, the repertoire was profiled, and TCRdb retains in-frame clones only, with some absent. This listing includes some 200,000 clones. Sequencing input: PBMCs. These receptors were taken from a young man in good health and CMV-seronegative.

As for this clone: Other nucleotide sequences from this sample produce the same CDR3. This chain uses TRBV7-9 with TRBJ2-3; D is ambiguous. The germline V gene has CDR1 SEHNR and CDR2 FQNEAQ (reference sequence). The CDR3 length is 12 residues. V was cut by 4 bases and J by 2 bases, with 4 bases left in between. CDR3 coding DNA: TGTGCCAGCAGCTCCAACACAGATACGCAGTATTTT. Translation: CASSSNTDTQYF.

The V gene is TRBV7-9, the J gene TRBJ1-5, with 9 bases that match TRBD1. Trimming took 5 bases from V and 7 from J; bases not matched to a gene: 9. CDR1 and CDR2 (germline): SEHNR, FQNEAQ (reference sequence). The CDR3 is 15 residues long. This chain's CDR3 is CASSPTGGAGQPQHF. CDR3 coding DNA: TGTGCCAGCAGCCCTACAGGGGGCGCGGGGCAGCCCCAGCATTTT.

The rearrangement uses TRBV30 and TRBJ1-4, with a tentative D call TRBD1 (6 bases). Germline V gene data show CDR1 as GTSNPN and CDR2 as SVGIG (reference sequence). The length of the CDR3 is 15 residues. Trimming removed 5 bases from V and 0 bases from J, with 13 bases in between. CDR3 in amino acids: CAWGNGQSTNEKLFF. CDR3 nucleotide sequence: TGTGCCTGGGGGAACGGACAGTCAACTAATGAAAAACTGTTTTTT.

The V and J genes are TRBV19 and TRBJ2-5; D gene unclear. The ends were cut back, 7 bases at V and 0 bases at J, with 9 bases in the middle. Germline V gives CDR1 LNHDA, CDR2 SQIVND (reference sequence). The CDR3 loop spans 13 amino acids. The CDR3 bases are TGTGCCAGTATATCGGCGGACCAAGAGACCCAGTACTTC. This gives the protein CASISADQETQYF.

The CDR3 protein is CASRNVQGGNNEQFF. CDR3 coding DNA: TGTGCCAGCAGAAATGTACAGGGGGGCAACAATGAGCAGTTCTTC. The rearrangement uses TRBV6-1 and TRBJ2-1; 8 bases fit TRBD1. V was clipped by 6 bases and J by 5 bases; unmatched bases: 9. From germline, CDR1 is MNHNS and CDR2 SASEGT. The CDR3 contains 15 residues.

The chain is built from TRBV6-5 and TRBJ1-2; D may be TRBD1 (6 bases). The CDR3 is 13 residues long. The germline V and J ends were trimmed by 6 bases and 4 bases, with 12 bases remaining between them. Germline CDR1 is MNHEY and CDR2 is SVGAGI. This CDR3 reads CASSQGQLYGYTF. CDR3 bases: TGTGCCAGCAGCCAGGGGCAACTCTATGGCTACACCTTC.

The rearrangement links TRBV6-1 to TRBJ1-2; 8 bases line up with TRBD1. The V segment lost 5 bases and the J segment 4 bases; nucleotides outside the gene matches: 9. Germline V gives CDR1 MNHNS, CDR2 SASEGT. The CDR3 length is 15 residues. The CDR3 nucleotides read TGTGCCAGCAGTTCCAGGACAGGGATGGTCTATGGCTACACCTTC. The encoded protein is CASSSRTGMVYGYTF.

This chain joins TRBV13 and TRBJ2-3; 10 bases align to TRBD2. From germline, CDR1 is PRHDT and CDR2 FYEKMQ (reference sequence). This CDR3 spans 16 amino acids. With V trimmed by 4 bases and J by 5 bases, 9 bases remained unmatched. Here the CDR3 reads CASSSSIAGGGDTQYF. The CDR3 nucleotides are TGTGCCAGCAGCTCTTCAATAGCGGGAGGTGGAGATACGCAGTATTTT. Supplemented by reference TRBV13 and TRBJ2-3, the full variable domain reads AAGVIQSPRHLIKEKRETATLKCYPIPRHDTVYWYQQGPGQDPQFLISFYEKMQSDKGSIPDRFSAQQFSDYHSELNMSSLELGDSALYFCASSSSIAGGGDTQYFGPGTRLTVL.

The rearrangement joins TRBV27 to TRBJ2-1; a possible D gene is TRBD1 (5 bases). Per the germline V gene, CDR1 is MNHEY and CDR2 is SMNVEV (reference sequence). The V end lost 3 bases, the J end lost 7 bases, and 22 bases lay between the germline ends. The CDR3 runs to 17 residues. Here the CDR3 DNA reads TGTGCCAGCAGTTTGGCCCCAGGGTCCCTTTTCTTTAATGAGCAGTTCTTC. Residues: CASSLAPGSLFFNEQFF.

The chain employs TRBV19 and TRBJ1-1; possible D gene TRBD1, 6 bases. There are 15 residues in the CDR3. Per germline, CDR1 LNHDA and CDR2 SQIVND (reference sequence). The V end lost 4 bases, the J end lost 1 base, and 13 bases lay between the germline ends. Here the CDR3 reads CASSSTGTSNTEAFF. CDR3 in DNA: TGTGCCAGTAGTAGCACCGGGACATCGAACACTGAAGCTTTCTTT.

The J gene is TRBJ1-1, the V gene TRBV5-1; 7 bases match TRBD1. The CDR3 loop spans 15 amino acids. V gave up 4 bases and J gave up 0 bases; unmatched junction bases: 6. In germline, CDR1 is SGHRS, CDR2 YFSETQ. CDR3 DNA: TGCGCCAGCAGCCCTAGACAGGGAATGAACACTGAAGCTTTCTTT. Its protein is CASSPRQGMNTEAFF.

The chain recombines TRBV19 with TRBJ1-2; D unresolved. The V end was cut by 6 bases, the J end by 4 bases, with 27 bases between. Germline assignment: CDR1 LNHDA and CDR2 SQIVND (reference sequence). The CDR3 runs to 18 residues. Here the CDR3 reads CASRPPAGRRETTYGYTF. CDR3 DNA sequence: TGTGCCAGTAGACCCCCGGCCGGGAGGAGAGAGACTACCTATGGCTACACCTTC.

The chain recombines TRBV5-4 with TRBJ2-3; TRBD1 might be the D (6 bases). V lost 4 bases to trimming and J lost 8 bases, with 20 bases between them. In germline, CDR1 is SGHNT, CDR2 YYREEE (reference sequence). The CDR3 runs to 15 residues. The DNA for the CDR3 is TGTGCCAGCAGCCTGGGGCAGGGGCTAGATTCTACGCAGTATTTT. Its translation is CASSLGQGLDSTQYF.

The chain uses TRBV21-1 and TRBJ2-7; the table assigns TRBD1, which was not confirmed against the DNA. TRBV21-1 is reported as a pseudogene. This CDR3 spans 15 amino acids. The CDR3 reads CASSRRTDNSYEQYF. As DNA, the CDR3 is TGTGCCAGCAGCAGGCGGACAGACAACTCCTACGAGCAGTACTTC.

The CDR3 DNA is TGTGCCTGGATCCCGGGACAGGGCCTGGTTAACTATGGCTACACCTTC. This encodes CAWIPGQGLVNYGYTF. This chain joins TRBV30 and TRBJ1-2; 9 bases map to TRBD1. Trimming removed 4 bases from V and 1 base from J; junction bases left unmatched: 10. Germline CDR1 reads GTSNPN; CDR2 reads SVGIG (reference sequence). CDR3 length: 16 residues.

This chain links TRBV27 with TRBJ1-2; the match to TRBD1 covers 7 bases. V was pared by 6 bases and J by 7 bases, with 5 bases of the junction left unmatched. The CDR3 runs 12 residues. Germline V CDR1 and CDR2: MNHEY, SMNVEV (reference sequence). CDR3 amino acids: CASREGAGGYTF. CDR3 nucleotide sequence: TGTGCCAGCAGAGAGGGGGCTGGTGGCTACACCTTC.

The rearrangement uses TRBV10-3 and TRBJ2-2; 7 bases are shared with TRBD1. The CDR3 consists of 17 residues. Germline V gene sequence: CDR1 ENHRY, CDR2 SYGVKD. J lost 3 bases, V lost 3 bases, and 10 bases had no gene match. The CDR3 DNA reads TGTGCCATCAGTGAATCTCGGGGACAGAGGGACACCGGGGAGCTGTTTTTT. It encodes CAISESRGQRDTGELFF.

The chain is built from TRBV29-1 and TRBJ1-5; D possibly corresponds to TRBD1 (5 bases). V gave up 6 bases and J gave up 0 bases, with 6 bases separating them. The CDR3 runs 12 residues. Per germline, CDR1 SQVTM and CDR2 ANQGSEA. CDR3 DNA sequence: TGCAGCGTACAGGATAGCAATCAGCCCCAGCATTTT. Its protein product is CSVQDSNQPQHF. Filled out from reference TRBV29-1 and TRBJ1-5, the complete variable domain reads SAVISQKPSRDICQRGTSLTIQCQVDSQVTMMFWYRQQPGQSLTLIATANQGSEATYESGFVIDKFPISRPNLTFSTLTVSNMSPEDSSIYLCSVQDSNQPQHFGDGTRLSIL.

V gene TRBV5-3 combines with J gene TRBJ2-7; TRBD1 might be the D (5 bases). TRBV5-3 is labeled an ORF, and its function is uncertain. CDR3 length: 18 residues. V lost 5 bases, J lost 6 bases, and 30 bases lay in between. The CDR3 loop is CARRQGFKSPRSVAEQYF. CDR3 nucleotide sequence: TGTGCCAGAAGGCAGGGATTTAAGTCCCCGAGGTCCGTCGCCGAGCAGTACTTC.

The chain combines TRBV11-2 with TRBJ2-3; 10 bases align to TRBD2. CDR1 and CDR2 (germline): SGHAT, FQNNGV. The CDR3 length is 16 residues. Trimming cost V 4 bases and J 4 bases; bases outside gene matches: 8. The DNA for the CDR3 is TGTGCCAGCAGCTGGGTAGCGGGGGGCGTAGCAGATACGCAGTATTTT. This gives the protein CASSWVAGGVADTQYF.